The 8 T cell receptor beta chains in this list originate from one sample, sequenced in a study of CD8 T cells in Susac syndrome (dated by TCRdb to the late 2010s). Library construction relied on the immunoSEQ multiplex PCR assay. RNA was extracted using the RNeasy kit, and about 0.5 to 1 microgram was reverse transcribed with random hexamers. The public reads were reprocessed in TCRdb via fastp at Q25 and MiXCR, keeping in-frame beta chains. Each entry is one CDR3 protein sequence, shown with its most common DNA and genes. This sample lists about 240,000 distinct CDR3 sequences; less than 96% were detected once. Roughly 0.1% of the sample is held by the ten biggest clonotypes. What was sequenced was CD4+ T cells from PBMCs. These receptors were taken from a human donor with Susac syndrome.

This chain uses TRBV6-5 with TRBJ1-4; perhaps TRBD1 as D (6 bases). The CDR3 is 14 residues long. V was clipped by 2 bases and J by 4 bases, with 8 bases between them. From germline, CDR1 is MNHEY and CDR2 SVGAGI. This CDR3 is CASSYEQGNEKLFF. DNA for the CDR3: TGTGCCAGCAGTTACGAACAGGGTAATGAAAAACTGTTTTTT.

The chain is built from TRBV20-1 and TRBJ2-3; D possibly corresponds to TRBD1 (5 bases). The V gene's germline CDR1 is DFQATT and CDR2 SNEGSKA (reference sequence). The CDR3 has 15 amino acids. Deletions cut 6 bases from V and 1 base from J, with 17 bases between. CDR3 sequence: CSAPDTRVGTDTQYF. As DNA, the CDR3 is TGCAGTGCACCGGACACCAGGGTGGGCACAGATACGCAGTATTTT.

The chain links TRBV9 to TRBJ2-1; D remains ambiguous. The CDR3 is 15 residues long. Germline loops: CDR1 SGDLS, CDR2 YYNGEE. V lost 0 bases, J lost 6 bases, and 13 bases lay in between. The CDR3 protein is CASSVGWMGGNEQFF. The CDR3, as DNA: TGTGCCAGCAGCGTAGGGTGGATGGGCGGCAATGAGCAGTTCTTC.

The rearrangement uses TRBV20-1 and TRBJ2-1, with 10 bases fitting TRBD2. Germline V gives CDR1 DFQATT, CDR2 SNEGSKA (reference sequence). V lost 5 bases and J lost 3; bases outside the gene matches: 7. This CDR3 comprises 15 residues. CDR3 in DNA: TGCAGTGCTCCAAGCGGGAGGGCCAGCTACAATGAGCAGTTCTTC. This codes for CSAPSGRASYNEQFF.

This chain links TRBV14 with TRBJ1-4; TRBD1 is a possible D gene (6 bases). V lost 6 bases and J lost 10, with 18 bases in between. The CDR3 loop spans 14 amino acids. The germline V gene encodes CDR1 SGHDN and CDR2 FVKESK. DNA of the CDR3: TGTGCCAGCAGTCCCACAGGGTCCATCGGAAAACTGTTTTTT. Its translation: CASSPTGSIGKLFF.

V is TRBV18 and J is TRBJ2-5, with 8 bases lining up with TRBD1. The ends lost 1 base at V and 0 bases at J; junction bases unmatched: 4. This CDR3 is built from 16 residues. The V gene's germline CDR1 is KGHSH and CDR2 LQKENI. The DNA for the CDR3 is TGTGCCAGCTCACCACTGACAGGGGTCTACCAAGAGACCCAGTACTTC. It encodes CASSPLTGVYQETQYF. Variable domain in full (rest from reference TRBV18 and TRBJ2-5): NAGVMQNPRHLVRRRGQEARLRCSPMKGHSHVYWYRQLPEEGLKFMVYLQKENIIDESGMPKERFSAEFPKEGPSILRIQQVVRGDSAAYFCASSPLTGVYQETQYFGPGTRLLVL.

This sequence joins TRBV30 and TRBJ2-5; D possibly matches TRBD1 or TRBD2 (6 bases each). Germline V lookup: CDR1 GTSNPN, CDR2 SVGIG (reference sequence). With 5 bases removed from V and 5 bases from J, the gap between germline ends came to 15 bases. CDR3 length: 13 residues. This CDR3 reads CAWARGAIETQYF. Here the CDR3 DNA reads TGTGCCTGGGCTAGGGGGGCAATCGAGACCCAGTACTTC.

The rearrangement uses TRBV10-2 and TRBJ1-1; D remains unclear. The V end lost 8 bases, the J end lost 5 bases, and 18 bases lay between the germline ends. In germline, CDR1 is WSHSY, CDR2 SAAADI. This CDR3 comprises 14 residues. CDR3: CASGPRQRGTEAFF. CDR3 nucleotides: TGCGCCAGCGGACCGAGGCAGAGAGGTACTGAAGCTTTCTTT.